The 27 T cell receptor beta chains below all came from one sample that was sequenced in a study of blood T cell repertoires in COVID-19. Libraries were prepared by immunoSEQ multiplex PCR; TCRdb keeps only in-frame clonotypes and omits some of them. The repertoire consists of roughly 150,000 clones, with over 80% occurring once and the leading ten covering 5.2%. Sequenced: PBMCs or T cells enriched from blood (not recorded which). The origin of the receptors is a man between 65 and 85 years old who had been exposed to COVID-19.

The rearrangement links TRBV11-2 to TRBJ1-4; weak D call: TRBD1 (6 bases). The V gene lost 5 bases and the J gene lost 6 bases, with 22 bases spanning the gap. Germline CDR1 and CDR2: SGHAT and FQNNGV. The CDR3 spans 17 residues. CDR3 bases: TGTGCCAGCAGCCCGCTCGGGGGGAGCGAGGGGGATGAAAAACTGTTTTTT. It codes for CASSPLGGSEGDEKLFF.

The chain is built from TRBV25-1 and TRBJ1-3, with D hard to call. V was trimmed by 0 bases and J by 4 bases, leaving 4 bases between them. The CDR3 is 13 amino acids. Germline CDR1 is MGHDK and CDR2 is SYGVNS. CDR3 residues: CASSEYKGNTIYF. The CDR3 DNA reads as TGTGCCAGCAGTGAATACAAAGGAAACACCATATATTTT.

The rearrangement uses TRBV19 and TRBJ1-1; D perhaps matches TRBD1 (5 bases). V lost 2 bases and J 3 bases, leaving 10 bases between the germline ends. The CDR3 is 14 amino acids. Per germline, CDR1 LNHDA and CDR2 SQIVND (reference sequence). CDR3 in DNA: TGTGCCAGTAGTATAAAGGGGCAGTACACTGAAGCTTTCTTT. The encoded protein is CASSIKGQYTEAFF.

The chain carries TRBV11-3 and TRBJ2-3; 10 nucleotides match TRBD1. This CDR3 has 15 amino acids. CDR1 is SGHNT and CDR2 is YENEEA in the germline V gene. V lost 4 bases to trimming and J lost 3 bases; unmatched junction nucleotides: 4. The DNA of the CDR3 is TGTGCCAGCAGCTCACCGGGACAGGGGACAGATACGCAGTATTTT. It encodes CASSSPGQGTDTQYF.

The chain joins TRBV21-1 to TRBJ2-7; the table's D call, TRBD1, has no DNA check behind it. TRBV21-1 is a pseudogene. CDR3 size: 12 residues. CDR3 sequence: CAIREAGAEQYF. The DNA for the CDR3 is TGTGCCATTCGGGAAGCAGGGGCCGAGCAGTACTTC.

This rearrangement joins TRBV20-1 to TRBJ1-2, with 8 bases lining up with TRBD1. J was trimmed by 7 bases and V by 6 bases; bases with no gene match: 4. This CDR3 comprises 11 residues. Per germline, CDR1 DFQATT and CDR2 SNEGSKA (reference sequence). CDR3 DNA sequence: TGCAGTGCAGAACAGGGGGGTGGCTACACCTTC. This translates into CSAEQGGGYTF.

The table lists this clone with a few counts. The V gene is TRBV5-1, the J gene TRBJ2-1, with 13 positions matching TRBD2. Trimming removed 4 bases from V and 6 bases from J; junction bases left unmatched: 10. This CDR3 region has 17 residues. CDR1 and CDR2 from the germline V gene are SGHRS and YFSETQ. CDR3 nucleotides: TGCGCCAGCAGCCCGGGGAGACTAGCGGGGGGTCGCAATGAGCAGTTCTTC. Translation gives CASSPGRLAGGRNEQFF.

The chain couples TRBV7-9 to TRBJ2-7, with D possibly being TRBD1 (5 bases). Germline V CDR1 and CDR2: SEHNR, FQNEAQ (reference sequence). CDR3 size: 12 residues. Trimming removed 1 base at V and 6 bases at J, with 7 bases between. As DNA, the CDR3 is TGTGCCAGCAGCTTAGGGGGCAGCGAGCAGTACTTC. Protein sequence: CASSLGGSEQYF.

The V gene is TRBV3-1 (or the pseudogene TRBV3-2), the J gene TRBJ2-5, with 7 bases that match TRBD2. V gave up 7 bases and J gave up 5 bases; unmatched junction bases: 7. Germline CDR1 and CDR2: LGHDT and YNNKEL (reference sequence). The CDR3 has 13 amino acids. The CDR3 region is CASNAGVRETQYF. The CDR3 bases are TGTGCCAGCAACGCGGGAGTGAGGGAGACCCAGTACTTC.

The V gene is TRBV7-8, the J gene TRBJ2-7; possibly TRBD1 for D (6 bases). Trimming stripped 5 bases from V and 2 bases from J, with 13 bases between. Germline V lookup: CDR1 SGHVS, CDR2 FQNEAQ. CDR3 length: 14 residues. The CDR3 coding sequence is TGTGCCAGCAGCCCCCGGGACACTCCCTACGAGCAGTACTTC. Amino acid sequence: CASSPRDTPYEQYF.

This clone has just one count. This chain uses TRBV12-5 with TRBJ1-5, with a tentative D call TRBD1 (6 bases). This CDR3 spans 14 amino acids. V lost 6 bases to trimming and J lost 4 bases, with 13 bases between them. From germline, CDR1 is LGHNT and CDR2 FRNRAP. The CDR3 reads CASGPGQPNQPQHF. CDR3 nucleotide sequence: TGTGCTAGTGGACCAGGACAGCCTAATCAGCCCCAGCATTTT.

About this clone: At one boundary the junction diverges from the germline segment, which might be a read error. This chain links TRBV7-2 with TRBJ2-1; TRBD2 is a possible D gene (5 bases). This CDR3 contains 13 residues. Looked up from germline, CDR1 is SGHTA and CDR2 is FQGNSA. The CDR3 is CASSLSFRQVGVF. Here the CDR3 DNA reads TGTGCCAGCAGCTTAAGCTTCCGGCAGGTCGGGGTCTTC.

The V call is TRBV4-3, the J call TRBJ1-2; D possibly corresponds to TRBD1 (5 bases). The CDR3 extends over 15 amino acids. V lost 0 bases and J 2 bases, leaving 10 bases between the germline ends. Germline-derived CDR1 and CDR2 are LGHNA and YSLEER. The DNA for the CDR3 is TGCGCCAGCAGCCAAGACAGGGATTTGAACTATGGCTACACCTTC. Protein sequence: CASSQDRDLNYGYTF.

This chain uses TRBV12-3 or TRBV12-4 with TRBJ1-2, with a tentative D call TRBD1 (6 bases). Trimming left V 5 bases short and J 8 bases short, with 12 bases between. The CDR3 loop spans 12 amino acids. The CDR3 sequence: CASSDQTGGYTF. In DNA, the CDR3 is TGTGCCAGCAGTGACCAGACAGGCGGCTACACCTTC.

The rearrangement joins TRBV2 to TRBJ1-2; no firm D call. V lost 1 base and J lost 4, with 13 bases in between. This CDR3 comprises 15 residues. Germline V gene sequence: CDR1 SNHLY, CDR2 FYNNEI. The CDR3, as DNA: TGTGCCAGCAGTGAAGTGAACCTCCGGGGCTATGGCTACACCTTC. It encodes CASSEVNLRGYGYTF.

V usage is TRBV4-1 and J usage is TRBJ1-1; 7 bases line up with TRBD1. The CDR3 extends over 14 amino acids. The trim removed 5 bases at V and 7 bases at J, leaving 10 bases unmatched. Germline V gives CDR1 MGHRA, CDR2 YSYEKL. CDR3 nucleotides: TGCGCCAGCAGCGCCCCGGGACAGCGTTTTGAAGCTTTCTTT. Residues: CASSAPGQRFEAFF.

The V call is TRBV7-2, the J call TRBJ1-3, with 7 bases aligning to TRBD1. CDR1 SGHTA and CDR2 FQGNSA come from the germline V gene. This CDR3 comprises 15 residues. The V segment lost 5 bases and the J segment 4 bases; nucleotides outside the gene matches: 8. The CDR3 DNA follows: TGTGCCAGCAGCCTAACTGGACAGGTGGGAAACACCATATATTTT. Its protein is CASSLTGQVGNTIYF. Variable domain in full (rest from reference TRBV7-2 and TRBJ1-3): GAGVSQSPSNKVTEKGKDVELRCDPISGHTALYWYRQSLGQGLEFLIYFQGNSAPDKSGLPSDRFSAERTGGSVSTLTIQRTQQEDSAVYLCASSLTGQVGNTIYFGEGSWLTVV.

The chain recombines TRBV18 with TRBJ1-1, with D tentatively TRBD1 (6 bases). V was pared by 3 bases and J by 4 bases, with 9 bases between. The length of the CDR3 is 13 residues. CDR1 is KGHSH and CDR2 is LQKENI in the germline V gene. The CDR3 spells CASSPGQTTEAFF. DNA for the CDR3: TGTGCCAGCTCACCCGGACAGACCACTGAAGCTTTCTTT.

The chain couples TRBV2 to TRBJ2-7, with TRBD1 matching 7 bases. Germline assignment: CDR1 SNHLY and CDR2 FYNNEI. The trim removed 5 bases at V and 4 bases at J, leaving 2 bases unmatched. This CDR3 is 12 amino acids long. The CDR3 here is CASSRQGYEQYF. The CDR3 DNA reads as TGTGCCAGCAGTAGACAGGGATACGAGCAGTACTTC.

The chain joins TRBV6-5 to TRBJ2-2, with 7 bases lining up with TRBD1. V trimming: 6 bases; J trimming: 0 bases; junction bases outside the gene matches: 1. Germline CDR1 and CDR2: MNHEY and SVGAGI. The CDR3 runs to 14 residues. CDR3 in amino acids: CASRGQSNTGELFF. CDR3 DNA: TGTGCCAGCAGGGGACAGTCGAACACCGGGGAGCTGTTTTTT.

The rearrangement uses TRBV7-2 and TRBJ2-7; 10 bases match TRBD2. Germline trimming cut 5 bases from V and 5 bases from J; bases unmatched to any gene: 12. Germline V gene data show CDR1 as SGHTA and CDR2 as FQGNSA. The CDR3 has 16 residues. The CDR3 DNA follows: TGTGCCAGCAGCCCTGGGAGGACTAGCGGATCACACGAGCAGTACTTC. Amino acids: CASSPGRTSGSHEQYF. Looking up the rest from reference TRBV7-2 and TRBJ2-7 gives the full variable domain: GAGVSQSPSNKVTEKGKDVELRCDPISGHTALYWYRQSLGQGLEFLIYFQGNSAPDKSGLPSDRFSAERTGGSVSTLTIQRTQQEDSAVYLCASSPGRTSGSHEQYFGPGTRLTVT.

The chain employs TRBV19 and TRBJ1-1; D remains unclear. This CDR3 contains 14 residues. Germline loops: CDR1 LNHDA, CDR2 SQIVND (reference sequence). V was clipped by 5 bases and J by 2 bases, with 12 bases between them. CDR3 DNA: TGTGCCAGTAGTTTGTTTACAGCCAACACTGAAGCTTTCTTT. It codes for CASSLFTANTEAFF.

The chain combines TRBV6-5 with TRBJ2-3; a possible D gene is TRBD2 (6 bases). CDR3 size: 14 residues. The germline V gene encodes CDR1 MNHEY and CDR2 SVGAGI. The V end was cut by 4 bases, the J end by 3 bases, with 11 bases between. The CDR3 coding sequence is TGTGCCAGCAGTTCCTCCGGGGGAACAGATACGCAGTATTTT. Amino acid sequence: CASSSSGGTDTQYF.

V usage is TRBV7-2 and J usage is TRBJ2-7, with 7 bases identical to TRBD1. CDR1 is SGHTA, CDR2 FQGNSA, per germline. The CDR3 sequence is 13 residues long. V was clipped by 5 bases and J by 5 bases; unmatched bases: 6. In DNA, the CDR3 is TGTGCCAGCAGCCCGACAGGGTTTGACGAGCAGTACTTC. Translated: CASSPTGFDEQYF.

This sequence joins TRBV5-1 and TRBJ1-1; possibly TRBD1 for D (5 bases). The CDR3 length is 12 residues. V was cut by 4 bases and J by 8 bases, with 12 bases left in between. From germline, CDR1 is SGHRS and CDR2 YFSETQ. CDR3 loop: CASSLGGEEAFF. CDR3 nucleotides: TGCGCCAGCAGCCTCGGGGGAGAAGAAGCTTTCTTT.

The DNA for the CDR3 is TGCAGCGTTGCCGGGACAGGGAGTTGGACCTACAATGAGCAGTTCTTC. The encoded protein is CSVAGTGSWTYNEQFF. The gene calls are TRBV29-1 and TRBJ2-1; 9 bases match TRBD1. After removal of 4 bases from V and 2 bases from J, the junction contained 9 bases not matched to a gene. CDR1 is SQVTM and CDR2 is ANQGSEA in the germline V gene. This CDR3 comprises 16 residues.

This sequence joins TRBV28 and TRBJ2-1; 10 bases map to TRBD1. This CDR3 comprises 15 residues. Germline CDR1 is MDHEN and CDR2 is SYDVKM. Trimming removed 9 bases from V and 4 bases from J; junction bases left unmatched: 9. CDR3 nucleotide sequence: TGTGCCAGTCCCCCTGGGACAGGGGTATACAATGAGCAGTTCTTC. Translating it yields CASPPGTGVYNEQFF.